Each of the 13 T cell receptor beta chains below was sequenced from the same sample in a study of cytomegalovirus exposure and HLA in healthy donors. In the PCR, 60 Vbeta and 13 Jbeta primers were used. Using immunoSEQ multiplex PCR, the repertoire was profiled, and TCRdb retains in-frame clones only, with some absent. This sample has 70,000 to 95,000 clones; approximately 76% occur once, and the top ten carry around 10%. The sequenced material came from PBMCs. These TCRs come from a man aged 30 to 45 in good health and CMV-seropositive.

Worth noting for this clone: One end of the junction is discordant with germline, which a read error may explain. The rearrangement joins TRBV19 to TRBJ2-5, with 8 bases that match TRBD1. With the DNA end fitting TRBJ2-7 better, the J assignment may be wrong. The CDR3 extends over 14 amino acids. Germline V gene data show CDR1 as LNHDA and CDR2 as SQIVND (reference sequence). The CDR3, as DNA: TGTGCCAGTAGACGGGCAGGGGGCTCCCACGAGCAGTACTTC. This sequence encodes CASRRAGGSHEQYF.

This clone came up once. The gene calls are TRBV11-3 and TRBJ2-7, with D possibly matching TRBD1 (6 bases). The CDR3 runs to 13 residues. The germline V gene encodes CDR1 SGHNT and CDR2 YENEEA. The V end lost 5 bases, the J end lost 7 bases, and 15 bases lay between the germline ends. CDR3 in DNA: TGTGCCAGCAGCAAGGGGGACATCGGTGAGCAGTACTTC. Residues: CASSKGDIGEQYF.

This clone was seen a few times. This chain links TRBV5-4 with TRBJ2-2, with 7 bases matching TRBD2. The CDR3 loop spans 14 amino acids. Germline V gene lookup returns CDR1 SGHNT and CDR2 YYREEE (reference sequence). Germline trimming cut 4 bases from V and 3 bases from J; bases unmatched to any gene: 3. The CDR3 nucleotides read TGTGCCAGCAGCCAAGGACTAGACACCGGGGAGCTGTTTTTT. This gives the protein CASSQGLDTGELFF. The full variable domain, rest sourced from reference TRBV5-4 and TRBJ2-2, is ETGVTQSPTHLIKTRGQQVTLRCSSQSGHNTVSWYQQALGQGPQFIFQYYREEENGRGNFPPRFSGLQFPNYSSELNVNALELDDSALYLCASSQGLDTGELFFGEGSRLTVL.

The chain is built from TRBV28 and TRBJ2-3; TRBD2 matches 8 bases. The CDR3 totals 14 residues. Germline V gene data show CDR1 as MDHEN and CDR2 as SYDVKM. V lost 4 bases, J lost 4 bases, and 4 bases stayed unmatched. The CDR3 bases are TGTGCCAGCAGTTCTCGACTAGCGCCAGATACGCAGTATTTT. Translation gives CASSSRLAPDTQYF. The full variable domain, completed using reference TRBV28 and TRBJ2-3, is DVKVTQSSRYLVKRTGEKVFLECVQDMDHENMFWYRQDPGLGLRLIYFSYDVKMKEKGDIPEGYSVSREKKERFSLILESASTNQTSMYLCASSSRLAPDTQYFGPGTRLTVL.

J is TRBJ2-5 and V is TRBV4-1, with D hard to call. Germline loops: CDR1 MGHRA, CDR2 YSYEKL. The CDR3 covers 15 residues. Trimming removed 1 base from V and 0 bases from J, with 9 bases in between. The CDR3 DNA is TGCGCCAGCAGCCAAGGACTCCTGTACCAAGAGACCCAGTACTTC. It specifies CASSQGLLYQETQYF.

The V and J genes are TRBV7-6 and TRBJ2-5, with D perhaps TRBD1 (6 bases). The CDR3 covers 14 residues. The germline gives CDR1 SGHVS, CDR2 FNYEAQ. V lost 5 bases, J lost 5 bases, and 15 bases lay in between. The CDR3 loop is CASSETQGSETQYF. The CDR3 DNA reads TGTGCCAGCAGCGAAACACAGGGTTCGGAGACCCAGTACTTC.

The table lists this clone with a count of one. This rearrangement joins TRBV7-2 to TRBJ2-5; no clear D gene. Germline CDR1 SGHTA, CDR2 FQGNSA. The CDR3 is 20 amino acids. V lost 0 bases to trimming and J lost 7 bases, with 30 bases between them. In nucleotides, the CDR3 is TGTGCCAGCAGCTTAGCGAATCCACCGTTAGACGGAAAATGGCCGGGGACCCAGTACTTC. It specifies CASSLANPPLDGKWPGTQYF.

The chain joins TRBV25-1 to TRBJ2-1, with 7 bases matching TRBD1. CDR3 length: 15 amino acids. V gave up 8 bases and J gave up 3 bases; unmatched junction bases: 10. CDR1 is MGHDK and CDR2 is SYGVNS in the germline V gene. The CDR3 spells CASGFPGQYYNEQFF. The CDR3 DNA follows: TGTGCCAGCGGGTTTCCGGGACAGTACTACAATGAGCAGTTCTTC.

V usage is TRBV4-1 and J usage is TRBJ1-1, with a tentative D call TRBD1 (6 bases). V lost 5 bases and J 0 bases, leaving 13 bases between the germline ends. Per germline, CDR1 MGHRA and CDR2 YSYEKL. This CDR3 spans 15 amino acids. The CDR3 region is CASSGTGTMNTEAFF. Here the CDR3 DNA reads TGCGCCAGCAGCGGGACCGGGACAATGAACACTGAAGCTTTCTTT.

V gene TRBV10-2 combines with J gene TRBJ1-1; possibly TRBD1 for D (5 bases). The V end lost 1 base, the J end lost 2 bases, and 8 bases lay between the germline ends. The CDR3 runs 14 residues. The germline V gene has CDR1 WSHSY and CDR2 SAAADI. CDR3 sequence: CASSEFQGNTEAFF. The CDR3 region has the DNA TGCGCCAGCAGTGAGTTTCAGGGTAACACTGAAGCTTTCTTT.

The V and J genes are TRBV6-6 and TRBJ2-3, with TRBD2 matching 7 bases. V lost 2 bases, J lost 0 bases, and 2 bases stayed unmatched. The V gene's germline CDR1 is MNHNY and CDR2 SVGAGI (reference sequence). CDR3 size: 15 residues. Written as DNA, the CDR3 is TGTGCCAGCAGTTACCAGCGGGGAAGCACAGATACGCAGTATTTT. Translation: CASSYQRGSTDTQYF.

The chain is built from TRBV5-6 and TRBJ2-7; no clear D. Germline values: CDR1 SGHDT, CDR2 YYEEEE. The CDR3 consists of 12 residues. The V end lost 3 bases, the J end lost 3 bases, and 7 bases lay between the germline ends. The CDR3 protein is CASSSLSYEQYF. CDR3 nucleotide sequence: TGTGCCAGCAGCTCTCTAAGCTACGAGCAGTACTTC. Drawing the rest from reference TRBV5-6 and TRBJ2-7, the complete variable domain is DAGVTQSPTHLIKTRGQQVTLRCSPKSGHDTVSWYQQALGQGPQFIFQYYEEEERQRGNFPDRFSGHQFPNYSSELNVNALLLGDSALYLCASSSLSYEQYFGPGTRLTVT.

This clone was recorded a few times. The rearrangement uses TRBV28 and TRBJ1-1; 12 bases agree with TRBD1. This CDR3 has 17 residues. Germline CDR1 and CDR2: MDHEN and SYDVKM. The V segment lost 2 bases and the J segment 3 bases; nucleotides outside the gene matches: 7. The CDR3 bases are TGTGCCAGCAGTTTACCCGGGACAGGGGGCGGGTACACTGAAGCTTTCTTT. Its translation is CASSLPGTGGGYTEAFF.